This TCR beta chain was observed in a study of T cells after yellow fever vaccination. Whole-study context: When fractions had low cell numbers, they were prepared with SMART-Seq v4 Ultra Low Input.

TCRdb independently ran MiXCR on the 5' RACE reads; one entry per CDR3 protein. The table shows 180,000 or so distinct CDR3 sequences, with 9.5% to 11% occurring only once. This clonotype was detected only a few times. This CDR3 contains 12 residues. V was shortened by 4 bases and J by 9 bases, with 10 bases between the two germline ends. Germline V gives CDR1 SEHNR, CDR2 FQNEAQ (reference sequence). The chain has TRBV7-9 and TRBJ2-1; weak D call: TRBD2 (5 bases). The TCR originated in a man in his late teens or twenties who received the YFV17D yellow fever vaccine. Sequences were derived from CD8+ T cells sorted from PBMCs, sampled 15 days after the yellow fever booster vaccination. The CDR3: CASSSGLVEQFF. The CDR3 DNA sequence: TGTGCCAGCAGCTCCGGACTTGTTGAGCAGTTCTTC.